The 21 T cell receptor beta chains below all came from one sample that was sequenced in a study of PD-L1 blockade in urothelial cancer. The time point denotes: peripheral blood 6 weeks after treatment start. The table came from immunoSEQ multiplex PCR; TCRdb's copy has only in-frame clones and leaves some out. The sample consists of around 100,000 clones, 75% to 95% of them appearing once. This specimen consisted of PBMCs, obtained around atezolizumab (anti-PD-L1) treatment. The receptors were sampled from a man between 60 and 70 years old with urothelial cancer.

This chain connects TRBV4-2 to TRBJ1-3; 10 bases line up with TRBD1. Per the germline V gene, CDR1 is LGHNA and CDR2 is YNFKEQ. CDR3 size: 16 residues. The junction had 3 bases not matched to a gene; V was cut back by 0 bases and J by 4 bases. The CDR3 coding sequence is TGTGCCAGCAGCCAAGATGGGACAGGGGTCGGAAACACCATATATTTT. Translation gives CASSQDGTGVGNTIYF.

This chain uses TRBV19 with TRBJ2-3; tentative D call: TRBD2 (6 bases). The V gene's germline CDR1 is LNHDA and CDR2 SQIVND (reference sequence). The CDR3 spans 14 residues. Between the trimmed V and J ends, which lost 3 bases and 4 bases, there was a span of 11 bases. The CDR3 loop reads CASSIYPGADTQYF. CDR3 DNA sequence: TGTGCCAGTAGTATCTATCCGGGGGCAGATACGCAGTATTTT.

This clone showed up just a few times. The chain has TRBV7-2 and TRBJ2-5; 10 bases line up with TRBD2. After removal of 0 bases from V and 7 bases from J, the junction contained 5 bases not matched to a gene. CDR3 length equals 15 residues. Germline loops: CDR1 SGHTA, CDR2 FQGNSA. The CDR3 sequence is CASSLASSGSATQYF. Written as DNA, the CDR3 is TGTGCCAGCAGCTTAGCGTCTAGCGGGAGTGCGACCCAGTACTTC.

The chain couples TRBV7-8 to TRBJ1-1, with TRBD1 matching 12 bases. Germline trimming cut 5 bases from V and 4 bases from J; bases unmatched to any gene: 8. The V gene's germline CDR1 is SGHVS and CDR2 FQNEAQ. The CDR3 has 16 residues. Here the CDR3 reads CASSRGTGGAGTEAFF. In nucleotides, the CDR3 is TGTGCCAGCAGCCGCGGGACAGGGGGCGCTGGCACTGAAGCTTTCTTT.

V is TRBV5-1 and J is TRBJ1-5; D is uncertain. CDR3 size: 15 residues. Trimming left V 0 bases short and J 0 bases short, with 7 bases between. Per the germline V gene, CDR1 is SGHRS and CDR2 is YFSETQ. CDR3 nucleotides: TGCGCCAGCAGCTTGGGAGGGTCTAGCAATCAGCCCCAGCATTTT. It codes for CASSLGGSSNQPQHF. Together with reference TRBV5-1 and TRBJ1-5, the CDR3 gives the full variable domain: KAGVTQTPRYLIKTRGQQVTLSCSPISGHRSVSWYQQTPGQGLQFLFEYFSETQRNKGNFPGRFSGRQFSNSRSEMNVSTLELGDSALYLCASSLGGSSNQPQHFGDGTRLSIL.

This sequence joins TRBV10-2 and TRBJ1-6, with 7 bases lining up with TRBD1. The CDR3 runs 13 residues. Germline V gene lookup returns CDR1 WSHSY and CDR2 SAAADI. The V and J ends lost 7 bases and 9 bases, in that order; junction bases with no gene match: 6. CDR3 nucleotide sequence: TGCGCCAGCACAGGACAGGCACTTTCACCCCTCCACTTT. Translation: CASTGQALSPLHF.

The chain is built from TRBV27 and TRBJ1-2; 7 bases line up with TRBD1. V shed 4 bases, J shed 3 bases, and the junction held 5 bases outside the gene matches. In germline, CDR1 is MNHEY, CDR2 SMNVEV (reference sequence). The CDR3 sequence is 14 residues long. DNA of the CDR3: TGTGCCAGCAGTTCCCGACAGGGCGACTATGGCTACACCTTC. The encoded protein is CASSSRQGDYGYTF.

The chain carries TRBV9 and TRBJ2-5; a possible D gene is TRBD2 (5 bases). The germline gives CDR1 SGDLS, CDR2 YYNGEE. The V and J ends lost 3 bases and 4 bases respectively, with 19 bases between them. This CDR3 spans 16 amino acids. CDR3 in DNA: TGTGCCAGCAGCGATCGGGGATTAGGTTCGGGAGAGACCCAGTACTTC. It yields the protein CASSDRGLGSGETQYF.

V gene TRBV19 combines with J gene TRBJ2-1; 9 bases fit TRBD1. The germline gives CDR1 LNHDA, CDR2 SQIVND (reference sequence). V gave up 7 bases and J gave up 8 bases; unmatched junction bases: 6. There are 13 residues in the CDR3. The DNA for the CDR3 is TGTGCCAGTACCTCTAGGACAGGGGATGAGCAGTTCTTC. It specifies CASTSRTGDEQFF.

V is TRBV7-3 and J is TRBJ2-1; 8 positions match TRBD1. Losses at the gene ends were 4 bases for V and 15 bases for J; bases not matched to a gene: 14. Germline values: CDR1 SGHTA, CDR2 FQGTGA. The CDR3 runs to 14 residues. CDR3 sequence (DNA): TGTGCCAGCAGCTCCAGCCCTGGGACAGGAATACCGTTCTTC. This gives the protein CASSSSPGTGIPFF.

The rearrangement uses TRBV4-3 and TRBJ2-3, with 8 bases that match TRBD2. The V and J ends lost 0 bases and 0 bases, in that order; junction bases with no gene match: 5. The CDR3 runs 17 residues. Germline assignment: CDR1 LGHNA and CDR2 YSLEER. CDR3 DNA sequence: TGCGCCAGCAGCCAAGATCCCGCGGGGGGCAGCACAGATACGCAGTATTTT. It is translated as CASSQDPAGGSTDTQYF.

The chain uses TRBV28 and TRBJ1-3; 8 nucleotides line up with TRBD1. V shed 6 bases and J 4 bases; nucleotides not matched to a gene: 8. This CDR3 has 15 amino acids. Germline-derived CDR1 and CDR2 are MDHEN and SYDVKM. Here the CDR3 reads CASRASGGSGNTIYF. The DNA for the CDR3 is TGTGCCAGCAGGGCGTCAGGGGGCTCCGGAAACACCATATATTTT.

V gene TRBV2 combines with J gene TRBJ1-5; D call uncertain. Trimming pared 3 bases from V and 6 bases from J, leaving 9 bases between. Germline V CDR1 and CDR2: SNHLY, FYNNEI. The length of the CDR3 is 13 residues. This chain's CDR3 is CASSDGRGQPQHF. As DNA, the CDR3 is TGTGCCAGCAGTGACGGGCGGGGTCAGCCCCAGCATTTT.

The chain is built from TRBV20-1 and TRBJ1-4; D is unclear. This CDR3 comprises 11 residues. From germline, CDR1 is DFQATT and CDR2 SNEGSKA (reference sequence). Between the trimmed V and J ends, which lost 7 bases and 2 bases, there was a span of 5 bases. The CDR3 reads CSVITNEKLFF. The CDR3, as DNA: TGCAGTGTAATCACTAATGAAAAACTGTTTTTT.

This sequence joins TRBV7-9 and TRBJ1-1, with D hard to call. Trimming took 5 bases from V and 3 from J, leaving 4 bases between them. CDR1 and CDR2 (germline): SEHNR, FQNEAQ (reference sequence). CDR3 size: 11 residues. The CDR3 protein is CASSRDTEAFF. The CDR3 coding sequence is TGTGCCAGCAGCCGGGACACTGAAGCTTTCTTT. Full variable domain (outside the CDR3, taken from reference TRBV7-9 and TRBJ1-1): DTGVSQNPRHKITKRGQNVTFRCDPISEHNRLYWYRQTLGQGPEFLTYFQNEAQLEKSRLLSDRFSAERPKGSFSTLEIQRTEQGDSAMYLCASSRDTEAFFGQGTRLTVV.

V gene TRBV19 combines with J gene TRBJ1-2, with a weak D call TRBD1 (6 bases). The V and J ends lost 7 bases and 2 bases respectively, with 17 bases between them. Germline loops: CDR1 LNHDA, CDR2 SQIVND (reference sequence). This CDR3 region has 15 residues. This CDR3 reads CASTTGLTENYGYTF. The CDR3 DNA sequence: TGTGCCAGTACAACAGGGTTAACCGAAAACTATGGCTACACCTTC.

This sequence joins TRBV7-2 and TRBJ2-5; TRBD2 aligns across 13 bases. V trimming: 6 bases; J trimming: 5 bases; junction bases outside the gene matches: 6. The CDR3 loop spans 15 amino acids. Germline V gene sequence: CDR1 SGHTA, CDR2 FQGNSA. The CDR3 bases are TGTGCCAGCAGGGAGACTAGCGGGGGGCGGGAGACCCAGTACTTC. Translated: CASRETSGGRETQYF.

CDR3 amino acids: CASSVTGTGLQKLFF. The CDR3 DNA sequence: TGTGCCAGCAGTGTCACCGGGACAGGGCTGCAAAAACTGTTTTTT. The chain couples TRBV6-6 to TRBJ1-4; 9 positions match TRBD1. The CDR3 is 15 residues long. Germline CDR1 MNHNY, CDR2 SVGAGI (reference sequence). V lost 5 bases to trimming and J lost 9 bases; unmatched junction nucleotides: 10.

This clone was detected only once. The rearrangement uses TRBV2 and TRBJ2-7; D is perhaps TRBD1 (6 bases). The CDR3 contains 14 residues. Between the trimmed V and J ends, which lost 5 bases and 2 bases, there was a span of 13 bases. The germline V gene encodes CDR1 SNHLY and CDR2 FYNNEI. DNA of the CDR3: TGTGCCAGCAGTAAATACAGGGCAACCTACGAGCAGTACTTC. Translating it yields CASSKYRATYEQYF.

The chain joins TRBV4-3 to TRBJ1-5; no firm D call. The CDR3 spans 15 residues. V was cut by 1 base and J by 4 bases, with 11 bases left in between. Looked up from germline, CDR1 is LGHNA and CDR2 is YSLEER. The CDR3 DNA is TGCGCCAGCAGCCAAGCTGGGCCTTTAAATCAGCCCCAGCATTTT. Protein sequence: CASSQAGPLNQPQHF.

The genes are TRBV7-9 and TRBJ1-3, with D perhaps matching TRBD1 (5 bases). This CDR3 spans 15 amino acids. Germline CDR1 and CDR2: SEHNR and FQNEAQ (reference sequence). With 4 bases removed from V and 0 bases from J, the gap between germline ends came to 10 bases. For the CDR3, the DNA is TGTGCCAGCAGCTCGACAGCTTACTCTGGAAACACCATATATTTT. It is translated as CASSSTAYSGNTIYF.